The entry below gives a single TCR beta chain sequence along with its context. This clonotype was seen repeatedly, ten times or more. Its antigen has not been determined. No clone much larger than this one lies a single base away; base qualities are absent. PBMCs were isolated by Ficoll-Paque density gradient centrifugation. These data come from a study of T-cell memory formation after mild COVID-19 (dated by TCRdb to the early 2020s). Some background on the complete study: TCR sequence clusters from the two donors were found to be largely donor specific. In a couple of donors, T-cell clones that expanded and contracted after mild COVID-19 were tracked by sequencing TCRalpha and TCRbeta repertoires over time. The cohort was made up of two young adult volunteers, one female and one male, who were previously healthy.

Beyond this particular receptor, the publication reports: Contracting CD4+ clones were located mainly in the CM and EM memory subsets, whereas CD8+ clones were found to be enriched in EMRA. SARS-CoV-2 specificity of the second-wave clones peaking on day 37 was not confirmed. From day 15 to 85, contracting clones showed balanced CD4/CD8 phenotypes, whereas a second wave of clones that expanded from day 15 to 37 leaned towards CD4+. Some responding clones were detected in pre-infection memory, suggesting pre-existing cross-reactive memory T cells joined the SARS-CoV-2 response. Only a couple of mild cases were covered in the study, and larger cohorts including severe cases with pre-infection samples were considered necessary.

Spanning cysteine to phenylalanine, the CDR3 consists of 15 amino acids. This entry keeps only the CDR3 DNA: 45 bases, framed from base 1. CDR1 KGHSH and CDR2 LQKENI are derived from the germline V gene. Trimming removed 3 bases from V and 7 bases from J, leaving 18 bases between the germline ends. Reads for this sample came from an Illumina NovaSeq 6000. TCRalpha and TCRbeta cDNA libraries were built by 5'RACE with constant-segment primers, adding sample barcodes and unique molecular identifiers. Trizol reagent was used to extract RNA from every sample. Amplification of the libraries took two PCR steps, and the second step added a second sample barcode plus Illumina TruSeq adapters. The libraries were sequenced on an Illumina NovaSeq using 2 x 150 bp paired-end reads. The study's own analysis went as follows. With migec v1.2.7, reads were demultiplexed and then collapsed into UMI-guided consensus sequences. Using mixcr v2.1.11, UMI consensuses were aligned to TRA and TRB V and J templates and then assembled into clonotypes. A clonotype was counted as expanded or contracted only when both edgeR and NoisET called the clonotype significant, with the noise models trained on biological replicates. For edgeR calls, a false discovery rate-adjusted p below 0.01 and a log2 fold-change threshold of 1 were applied. As an exploratory analysis of dynamics, max-normalized trajectories of the 1000 most abundant clonotypes were examined with PCA combined with hierarchical clustering. The CD4 or CD8 phenotype of responding clones was assigned using the separately sequenced CD4+ and CD8+ repertoires. TCRdb reprocessing: public reads trimmed at Q25 with fastp, clones called with MiXCR, in-frame beta chains kept. A single entry per CDR3 protein holds the most common genes and DNA from its merged rows. TCRdb's processing, not the study's, gives the V and J calls here. A total of over 30,000 distinct CDR3 sequences appear in this sample, about an eighth of them only once. The ten top clones hold under 30% of the sample.

The V and J segments used are TRBV18 and TRBJ2-5, with no confident D gene call. The clonotype was recovered from a man between 18 and 29 years old who had mild COVID-19 (a few samples of this study predate the infection). The sample titles of this study are shuffled in the database, so cell type and time point are left out; the donor was told from shared clones. Sequencing was carried out using PBMCs or a T cell subset sorted from them (not recorded which). The CDR3 protein sequence reads: CASSPGQNALATQYF. The DNA sequence reads TGTGCCAGCTCACCGGGCCAAAACGCTCTGGCGACCCAGTACTTC. Joined to the reference TRBV18 and TRBJ2-5 proteins, this CDR3 gives the full variable domain: NAGVMQNPRHLVRRRGQEARLRCSPMKGHSHVYWYRQLPEEGLKFMVYLQKENIIDESGMPKERFSAEFPKEGPSILRIQQVVRGDSAAYFCASSPGQNALATQYFGPGTRLLVL.